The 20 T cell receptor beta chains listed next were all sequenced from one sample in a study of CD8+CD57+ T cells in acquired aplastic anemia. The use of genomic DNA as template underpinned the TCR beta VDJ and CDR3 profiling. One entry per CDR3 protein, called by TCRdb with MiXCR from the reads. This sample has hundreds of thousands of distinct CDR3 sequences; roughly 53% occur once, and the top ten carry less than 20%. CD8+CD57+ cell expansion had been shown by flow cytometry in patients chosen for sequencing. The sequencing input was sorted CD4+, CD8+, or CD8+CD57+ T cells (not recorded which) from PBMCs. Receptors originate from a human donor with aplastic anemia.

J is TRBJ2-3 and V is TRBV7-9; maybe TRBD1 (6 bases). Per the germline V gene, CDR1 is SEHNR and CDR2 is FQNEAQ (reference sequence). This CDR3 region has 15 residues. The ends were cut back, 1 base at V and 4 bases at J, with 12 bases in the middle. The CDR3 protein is CASSLDRARADTQYF. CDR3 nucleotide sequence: TGTGCCAGCAGCTTAGACAGGGCAAGGGCAGATACGCAGTATTTT.

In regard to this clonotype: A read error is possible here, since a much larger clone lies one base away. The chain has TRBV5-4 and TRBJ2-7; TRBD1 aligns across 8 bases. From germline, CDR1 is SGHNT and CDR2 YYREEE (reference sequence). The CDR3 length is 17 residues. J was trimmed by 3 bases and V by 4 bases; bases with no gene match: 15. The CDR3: CASSPGARTGSDYEQYF. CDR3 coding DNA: TGTGCCAGCAGCCCTGGAGCTCGGACAGGGAGCGACTACGAGCAGTACTTC.

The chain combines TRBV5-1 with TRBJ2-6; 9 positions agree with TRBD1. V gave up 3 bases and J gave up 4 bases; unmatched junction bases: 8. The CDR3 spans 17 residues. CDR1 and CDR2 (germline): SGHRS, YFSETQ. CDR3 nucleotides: TGCGCCAGCAGCTACTTACAGGGGGCTTCAGGGGCCAACGTCCTGACTTTC. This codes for CASSYLQGASGANVLTF.

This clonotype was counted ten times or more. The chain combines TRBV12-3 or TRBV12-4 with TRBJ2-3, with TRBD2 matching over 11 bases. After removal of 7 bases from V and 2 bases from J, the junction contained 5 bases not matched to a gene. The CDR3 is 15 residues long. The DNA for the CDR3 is TGTGCCAGCACGTTAGCGGGGGGGAACACAGATACGCAGTATTTT. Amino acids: CASTLAGGNTDTQYF.

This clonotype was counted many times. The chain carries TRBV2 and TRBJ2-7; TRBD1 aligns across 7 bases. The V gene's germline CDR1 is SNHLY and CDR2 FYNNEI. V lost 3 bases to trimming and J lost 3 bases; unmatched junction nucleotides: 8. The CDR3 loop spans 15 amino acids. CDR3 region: CASSDVRQGYYEQYF. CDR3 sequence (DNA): TGTGCCAGCAGTGACGTTCGACAGGGTTACTACGAGCAGTACTTC.

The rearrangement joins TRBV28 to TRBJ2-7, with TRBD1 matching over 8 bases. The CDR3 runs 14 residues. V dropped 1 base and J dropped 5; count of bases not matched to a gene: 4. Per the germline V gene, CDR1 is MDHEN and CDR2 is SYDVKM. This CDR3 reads CASSLSRTGNEQYF. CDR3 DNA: TGTGCCAGCAGTTTATCGCGGACAGGGAACGAGCAGTACTTC.

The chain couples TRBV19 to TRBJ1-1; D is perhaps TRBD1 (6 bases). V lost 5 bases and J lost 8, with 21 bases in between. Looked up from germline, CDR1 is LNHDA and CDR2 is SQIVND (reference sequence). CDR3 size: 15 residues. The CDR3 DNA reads TGTGCCAGTAGTCCCAGGACAGCAGGTGAGACAGAAGCTTTCTTT. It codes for CASSPRTAGETEAFF.

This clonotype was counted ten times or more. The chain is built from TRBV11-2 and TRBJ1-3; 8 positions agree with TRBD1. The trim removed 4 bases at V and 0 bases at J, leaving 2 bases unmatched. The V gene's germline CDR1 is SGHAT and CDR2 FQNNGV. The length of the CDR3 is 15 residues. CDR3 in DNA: TGTGCCAGCAGCTCTGACAGGGGCTCTGGAAACACCATATATTTT. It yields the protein CASSSDRGSGNTIYF. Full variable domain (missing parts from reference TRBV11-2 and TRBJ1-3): EAGVAQSPRYKIIEKRQSVAFWCNPISGHATLYWYQQILGQGPKLLIQFQNNGVVDDSQLPKDRFSAERLKGVDSTLKIQPAKLEDSAVYLCASSSDRGSGNTIYFGEGSWLTVV.

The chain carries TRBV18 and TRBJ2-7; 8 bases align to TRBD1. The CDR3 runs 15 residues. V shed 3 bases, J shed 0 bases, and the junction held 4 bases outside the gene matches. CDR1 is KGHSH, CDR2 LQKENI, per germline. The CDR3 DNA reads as TGTGCCAGCTCACCGGTACAGGGGGGCTCCTACGAGCAGTACTTC. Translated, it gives CASSPVQGGSYEQYF.

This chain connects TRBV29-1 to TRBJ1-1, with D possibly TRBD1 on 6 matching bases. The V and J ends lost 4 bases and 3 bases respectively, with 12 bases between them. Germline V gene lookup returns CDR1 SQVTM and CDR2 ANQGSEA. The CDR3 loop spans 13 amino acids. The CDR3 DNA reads TGCAGCGTTGGCAGGGGAGAGGACACTGAAGCTTTCTTT. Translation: CSVGRGEDTEAFF.

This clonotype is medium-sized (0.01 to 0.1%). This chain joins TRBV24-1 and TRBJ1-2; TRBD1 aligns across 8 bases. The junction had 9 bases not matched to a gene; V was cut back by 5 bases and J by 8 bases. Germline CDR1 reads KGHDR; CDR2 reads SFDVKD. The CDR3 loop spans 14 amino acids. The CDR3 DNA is TGTGCCACCAGTGCCTTAGCAGGGGGCCGGGGCTACACCTTC. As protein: CATSALAGGRGYTF.

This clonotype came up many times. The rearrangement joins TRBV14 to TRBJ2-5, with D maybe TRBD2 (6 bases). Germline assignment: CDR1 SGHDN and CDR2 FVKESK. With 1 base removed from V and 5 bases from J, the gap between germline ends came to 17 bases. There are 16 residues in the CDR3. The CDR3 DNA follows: TGTGCCAGCAGCCAAGTTCAGGCGGGGCTCGGGGAGACCCAGTACTTC. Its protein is CASSQVQAGLGETQYF.

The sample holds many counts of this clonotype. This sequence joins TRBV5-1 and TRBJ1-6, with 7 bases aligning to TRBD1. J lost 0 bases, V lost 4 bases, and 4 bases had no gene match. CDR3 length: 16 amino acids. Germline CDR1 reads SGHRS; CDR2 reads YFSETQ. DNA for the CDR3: TGCGCCAGCAGCCGCTCAGGGGGCTCCTATAATTCACCCCTCCACTTT. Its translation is CASSRSGGSYNSPLHF.

The DNA of the CDR3 is TGTGCCACCGTAGGGAGGGACCGGGGGACCTCAGATACGCAGTATTTT. Its translation: CATVGRDRGTSDTQYF. The rearrangement uses TRBV10-3 and TRBJ2-3; 7 bases match TRBD2. The CDR3 has 16 residues. Trimming removed 10 bases from V and 4 bases from J; junction bases left unmatched: 17. In germline, CDR1 is ENHRY, CDR2 SYGVKD.

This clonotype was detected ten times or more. The CDR3 coding sequence is TGCAGTGCCCCACTGGGGGGTCTGGGAGATACGCAGTATTTT. Its translation is CSAPLGGLGDTQYF. The chain uses TRBV20-1 and TRBJ2-3, with D possibly being TRBD2 (6 bases). Per germline, CDR1 DFQATT and CDR2 SNEGSKA (reference sequence). Trimming cost V 6 bases and J 5 bases, with 18 bases left between them. The CDR3 loop spans 14 amino acids.

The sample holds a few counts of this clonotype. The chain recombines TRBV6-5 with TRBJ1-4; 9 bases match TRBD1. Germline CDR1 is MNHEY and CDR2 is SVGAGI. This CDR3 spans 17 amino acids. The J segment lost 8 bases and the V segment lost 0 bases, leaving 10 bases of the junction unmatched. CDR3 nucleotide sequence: TGTGCCAGCAGTTACTCTCCGGTGGACAGGGGTTGGGAAAAACTGTTTTTT. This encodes CASSYSPVDRGWEKLFF.

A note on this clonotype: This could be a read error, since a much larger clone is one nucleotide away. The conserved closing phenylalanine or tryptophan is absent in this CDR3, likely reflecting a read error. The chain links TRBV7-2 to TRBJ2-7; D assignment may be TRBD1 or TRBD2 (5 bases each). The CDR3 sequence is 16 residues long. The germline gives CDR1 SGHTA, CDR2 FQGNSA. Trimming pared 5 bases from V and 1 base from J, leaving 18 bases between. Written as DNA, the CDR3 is TGTGCCAGCAGCCAACATGGGGGAATGCGATCCTACGAGCAGTACCTC. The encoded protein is CASSQHGGMRSYEQYL.

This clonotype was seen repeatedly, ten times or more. The CDR3 loop reads CPREGENEQFF. CDR3 in DNA: TGTCCCCGGGAGGGGGAGAATGAGCAGTTCTTC. The chain employs TRBV5-8 and TRBJ2-1, with 8 bases lining up with TRBD2. This CDR3 has 11 residues. CDR1 and CDR2 (germline): SGHTS, YDEGEE.

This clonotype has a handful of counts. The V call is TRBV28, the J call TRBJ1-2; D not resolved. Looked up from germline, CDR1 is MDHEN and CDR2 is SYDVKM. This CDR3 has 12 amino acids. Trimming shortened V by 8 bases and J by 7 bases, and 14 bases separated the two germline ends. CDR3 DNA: TGTGCCAGCTGGGCGGCTCTCGGTGGCTACACCTTC. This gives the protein CASWAALGGYTF.

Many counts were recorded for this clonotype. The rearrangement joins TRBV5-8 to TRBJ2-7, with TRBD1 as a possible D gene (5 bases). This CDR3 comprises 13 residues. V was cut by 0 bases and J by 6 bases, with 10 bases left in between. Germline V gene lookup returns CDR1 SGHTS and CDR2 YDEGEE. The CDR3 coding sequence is TGTGCCAGCAGCTTGGGACAGTCTACCGAGCAGTACTTC. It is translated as CASSLGQSTEQYF.